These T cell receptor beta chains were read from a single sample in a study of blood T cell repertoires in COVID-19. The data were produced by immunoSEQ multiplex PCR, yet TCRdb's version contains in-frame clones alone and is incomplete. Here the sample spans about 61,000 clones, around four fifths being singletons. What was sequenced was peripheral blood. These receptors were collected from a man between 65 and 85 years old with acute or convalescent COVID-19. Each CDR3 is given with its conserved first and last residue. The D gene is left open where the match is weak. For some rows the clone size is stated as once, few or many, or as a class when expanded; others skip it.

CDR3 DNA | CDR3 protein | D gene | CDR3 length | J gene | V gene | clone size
TGTGCCAGCAGTGAGCCAGGGGGGACGAAGACCCAGTACTTC | CASSEPGGTKTQYF | - | 14 | TRBJ2-5 | TRBV2 | -
TGTGCCAGCAGCTTTGGCGGGGGGGCATCGGAGGAGACCCAGTACTTC | CASSFGGGASEETQYF | TRBD2 | 16 | TRBJ2-5 | TRBV7-9 | -
TGTGCCAGTAGGGGGACAGGGGGCAATCAGCCCCAGCATTTT | CASRGTGGNQPQHF | TRBD1 | 14 | TRBJ1-5 | TRBV19 | -
TGCAGTGCGGCAGGGGACACTGAAGCTTTCTTT | CSAAGDTEAFF | - | 11 | TRBJ1-1 | TRBV20-1 | -
TGTGCCAGCAGCTTGGGGACTAGTTACAATGAGCAGTTCTTC | CASSLGTSYNEQFF | TRBD2 | 14 | TRBJ2-1 | TRBV5-6 | once
TGCGCCAGCAGCCAAGATTCCAATAAGAGGGTCTTTCGTGGAAACACCATATATTTT | CASSQDSNKRVFRGNTIYF | - | 19 | TRBJ1-3 | TRBV4-1 | -
TGTGCCAGCAGCACCCCCGGGGGGTTCAATGAGCAGTTCTTC | CASSTPGGFNEQFF | TRBD2 | 14 | TRBJ2-1 | TRBV16 | -
TGTGCCACCAGAGCGGGGGGCTCCCGGAATGAGCAGTTCTTC | CATRAGGSRNEQFF | TRBD2 | 14 | TRBJ2-1 | TRBV19 | once
TGTGCCAGCAGTGAAGGTCAGGGCACCGAGCAGTACTTC | CASSEGQGTEQYF | - | 13 | TRBJ2-7 | TRBV2 | -
TGTGCCAGCAGAGGGGCAGCCGGAAACACCATATATTTT | CASRGAAGNTIYF | - | 13 | TRBJ1-3 | TRBV12-3/TRBV12-4 | -
TGTGCCAGCGGGGACAGGGTGCCTTATCGGGGTGAAGCTTTCTTT | CASGDRVPYRGEAFF | TRBD1 | 15 | TRBJ1-1 | TRBV6-5 | once
TGTGCCAGCAGTTTATACCCGACCGGGACAGGGAACACTGAAGCTTTCTTT | CASSLYPTGTGNTEAFF | TRBD1 | 17 | TRBJ1-1 | TRBV27 | -
TGCGCCAGCAGCTTGGTTGTCGAAGAGACCCAGTACTTC | CASSLVVEETQYF | - | 13 | TRBJ2-5 | TRBV5-1 | -
TGTGCCAGTAATAGGCGACAGGTCAGCAATCAGCCCCAGCATTTT | CASNRRQVSNQPQHF | - | 15 | TRBJ1-5 | TRBV19 | -
TGTGCCAGCAGTTTAAACAGCTATGGCTACACCTTC | CASSLNSYGYTF | - | 12 | TRBJ1-2 | TRBV12-3/TRBV12-4 | few
TGTGCCAGTACAGCGGAGATCTCCTACAATGAGCAGTTCTTC | CASTAEISYNEQFF | - | 14 | TRBJ2-1 | TRBV6-5 | -
TGTGCCACCATTGCTGGGACAGGGGGTGGATATGGCTACACCTTC | CATIAGTGGGYGYTF | TRBD1 | 15 | TRBJ1-2 | TRBV13 | -
TGTGCCAGCAGTTTATTCGGGACAGGAACCTACGAGCAGTACTTC | CASSLFGTGTYEQYF | TRBD1 | 15 | TRBJ2-7 | TRBV27 | -
TGCGCCAGCAGCTTGGGGAGCAACTCCAATGAAAAACTGTTTTTT | CASSLGSNSNEKLFF | - | 15 | TRBJ1-4 | TRBV5-1 | -
TGTGCCAGCAGTTACGGGACTAGCGGGGACACAGATACGCAGTATTTT | CASSYGTSGDTDTQYF | TRBD2 | 16 | TRBJ2-3 | TRBV6-6 | -
TGTGCCAGCAGCTTATCGGTTGAGCAGTTCTTC | CASSLSVEQFF | - | 11 | TRBJ2-1 | TRBV5-6 | once
TGTGCCAGCAGCTTGGGACAGGGGGACCTCTCTGGAAACACCATATATTTT | CASSLGQGDLSGNTIYF | TRBD1 | 17 | TRBJ1-3 | TRBV5-5 | once
TGTGCCAGCAGCTCGGATGCCTGGGGGGAAGACTATGGCTACACCTTC | CASSSDAWGEDYGYTF | - | 16 | TRBJ1-2 | TRBV9 | -
TGCGCCAGCAGCTTGATGCCCAGCGGGGGGGCCGAGGACGAGCAGTACTTC | CASSLMPSGGAEDEQYF | TRBD2 | 17 | TRBJ2-7 | TRBV5-1 | once
TGTGCCAGCAGCGTAGGGGCTAGCGTCGACAATGAGCAGTTCTTC | CASSVGASVDNEQFF | - | 15 | TRBJ2-1 | TRBV9 | -